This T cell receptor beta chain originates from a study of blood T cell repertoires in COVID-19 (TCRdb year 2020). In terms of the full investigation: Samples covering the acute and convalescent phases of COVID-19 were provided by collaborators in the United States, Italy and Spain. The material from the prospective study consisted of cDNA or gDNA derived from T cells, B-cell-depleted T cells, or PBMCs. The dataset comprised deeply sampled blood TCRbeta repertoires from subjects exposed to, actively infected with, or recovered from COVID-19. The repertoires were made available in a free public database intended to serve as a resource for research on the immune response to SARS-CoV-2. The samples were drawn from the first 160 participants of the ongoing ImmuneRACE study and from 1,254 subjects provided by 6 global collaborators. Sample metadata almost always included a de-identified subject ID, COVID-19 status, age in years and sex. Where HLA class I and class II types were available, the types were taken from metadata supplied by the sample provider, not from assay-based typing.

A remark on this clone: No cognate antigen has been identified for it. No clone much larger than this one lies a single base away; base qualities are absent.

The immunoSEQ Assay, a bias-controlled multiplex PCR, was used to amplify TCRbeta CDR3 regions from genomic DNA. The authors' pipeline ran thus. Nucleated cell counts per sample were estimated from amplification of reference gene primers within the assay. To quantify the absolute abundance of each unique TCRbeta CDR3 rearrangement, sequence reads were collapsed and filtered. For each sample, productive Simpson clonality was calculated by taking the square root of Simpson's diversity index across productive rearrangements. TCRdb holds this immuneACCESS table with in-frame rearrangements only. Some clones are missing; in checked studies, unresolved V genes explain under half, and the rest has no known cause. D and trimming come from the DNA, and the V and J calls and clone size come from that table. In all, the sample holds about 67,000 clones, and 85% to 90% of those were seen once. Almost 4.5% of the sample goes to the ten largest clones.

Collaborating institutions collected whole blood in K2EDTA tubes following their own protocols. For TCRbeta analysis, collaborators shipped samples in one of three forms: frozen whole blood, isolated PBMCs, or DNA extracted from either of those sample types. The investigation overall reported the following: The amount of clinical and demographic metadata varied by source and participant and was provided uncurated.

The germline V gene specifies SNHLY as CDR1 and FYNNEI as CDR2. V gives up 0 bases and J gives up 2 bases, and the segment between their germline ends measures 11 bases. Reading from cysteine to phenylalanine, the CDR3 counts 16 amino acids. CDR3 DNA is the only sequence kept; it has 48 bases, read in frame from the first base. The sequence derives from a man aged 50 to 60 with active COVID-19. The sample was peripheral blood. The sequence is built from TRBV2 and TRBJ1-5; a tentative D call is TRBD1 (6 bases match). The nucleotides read TGTGCCAGCAGTGAAGCGGGCAGGGGACGCAATCAGCCCCAGCATTTT. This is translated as CASSEAGRGRNQPQHF.